This entry is about one TCR beta chain. The antigen is unknown. The data derive from a study of T cells in pancreatic ductal adenocarcinoma. No neoadjuvant therapy was given to the selected pancreatic ductal adenocarcinoma patients before their surgery. Whole-study findings and limits: Tumor samples had fewer productive templates and approximately 7.9-fold fewer unique clonotypes than blood. Blood clonality (roughly 0.075) did not differ significantly from tumor (around 0.1). The resected pancreatic cancer cohort was biased toward the minority with early-stage disease.

This CDR3 is built from 14 residues. V was clipped by 4 bases and J by 5 bases; unmatched bases: 8. Germline loops: CDR1 SEHNR, CDR2 FQNEAQ (reference sequence). Libraries were prepared by immunoSEQ multiplex PCR; TCRdb keeps only in-frame clonotypes and omits some of them. The sample consists of around 94,000 clones, roughly 96% of them appearing once. This TCR came from a human donor with pancreatic ductal adenocarcinoma. The rearrangement uses TRBV7-9 and TRBJ2-7; TRBD2 matches at 7 bases. Sequencing was done on a sample of PBMCs. CDR3 protein: CASSSPGGINEQYF. The DNA of the CDR3 is TGTGCCAGCAGCTCCCCGGGAGGAATTAACGAGCAGTACTTC. The whole variable domain, remainder taken from reference TRBV7-9 and TRBJ2-7, is DTGVSQNPRHKITKRGQNVTFRCDPISEHNRLYWYRQTLGQGPEFLTYFQNEAQLEKSRLLSDRFSAERPKGSFSTLEIQRTEQGDSAMYLCASSSPGGINEQYFGPGTRLTVT.